The 22 T cell receptor beta chains presented below share a single source sample, sequenced in a study of T-cell memory formation after mild COVID-19 listed by TCRdb under 2021. Library prep was done by 5' RACE. Instrument on record: Illumina NovaSeq 6000. TCRdb redid the processing of the public reads, applying fastp at Q25 and MiXCR, and retained in-frame beta chains. Rows with one shared CDR3 protein collapse into an entry with the most common genes and DNA. The sample table records roughly 250,000 distinct CDR3 sequences; around 17% of these occur just once. Around 3.4% of the sample is taken by the ten largest. The sequencing input was PBMCs or a T cell subset sorted from them (not recorded which). These receptors were collected from a man between 18 and 35 years old who had mild COVID-19 (a few samples of this study predate the infection). The sample titles of this study are shuffled in the database, so cell type and time point are left out; the donor was told from shared clones.

This clonotype was counted a few times. The chain couples TRBV10-3 to TRBJ1-2, with TRBD1 as a possible D gene (6 bases). Trimming removed 8 bases at V and 8 bases at J, with 21 bases between. CDR1 is ENHRY and CDR2 is SYGVKD in the germline V gene. CDR3 length: 14 amino acids. In DNA form, the CDR3 reads TGTGCCATCCAAACCCTGGACAGCCCTTTAGGCTACACCTTC. Amino acids: CAIQTLDSPLGYTF.

J is TRBJ2-2 and V is TRBV7-3; D is uncertain. Germline V gene sequence: CDR1 SGHTA, CDR2 FQGTGA. The V and J ends lost 8 bases and 3 bases respectively, with 7 bases between them. CDR3 size: 12 residues. The CDR3 sequence is CASGLYTGELFF. The DNA for the CDR3 is TGTGCCAGCGGGCTATACACCGGGGAGCTGTTTTTT.

DNA of the CDR3: TGTGCCAGCAGTCCGGGGGCGGTCCCCGGGACCCAGTACTTC. The encoded protein is CASSPGAVPGTQYF. V and J are TRBV6-5 and TRBJ2-5; possibly TRBD1 or TRBD2 for D (6 bases each). The CDR3 runs 14 residues. V was shortened by 5 bases and J by 7 bases, with 17 bases between the two germline ends. Germline CDR1 is MNHEY and CDR2 is SVGAGI.

CDR3 residues: CASSVKRGLRVGNQPQHF. For the CDR3, the DNA is TGTGCCAGCAGTGTGAAAAGGGGGCTCAGAGTTGGCAATCAGCCCCAGCATTTT. The chain links TRBV6-1 to TRBJ1-5; 7 bases agree with TRBD1. The junction had 14 bases not matched to a gene; V was cut back by 4 bases and J by 2 bases. In germline, CDR1 is MNHNS, CDR2 SASEGT. This CDR3 contains 18 residues.

This clonotype was seen only a few times. The J gene is TRBJ2-3, the V gene TRBV7-2; D is tentatively TRBD1 or TRBD2 (5 bases each). Trimming took off 8 bases at V and 3 bases at J, with 9 bases between the two ends. Germline V CDR1 and CDR2: SGHTA, FQGNSA. The CDR3 is made up of 12 amino acids. CDR3: CASSGATDTQYF. The CDR3 coding sequence is TGTGCCAGCTCCGGGGCGACAGATACGCAGTATTTT.

This clonotype was recorded at least ten times. The V gene is TRBV7-3, the J gene TRBJ2-3; D is ambiguous. Germline loops: CDR1 SGHTA, CDR2 FQGTGA. V lost 0 bases and J 5 bases, leaving 6 bases between the germline ends. This CDR3 comprises 13 residues. CDR3 nucleotide sequence: TGTGCCAGCAGCTTAACGTTTGAAGATACGCAGTATTTT. Its protein is CASSLTFEDTQYF.

The sample holds a few counts of this clonotype. The chain couples TRBV30 to TRBJ1-1; D possibly corresponds to TRBD1 (5 bases). CDR1 is GTSNPN, CDR2 SVGIG, per germline (reference sequence). This CDR3 contains 16 residues. The V and J ends lost 4 bases and 1 base respectively, with 19 bases between them. The CDR3 DNA reads as TGTGCCTGGATGCTGTGGCTCGGACAAGAGAACACTGAAGCTTTCTTT. Amino acid sequence: CAWMLWLGQENTEAFF.

The rearrangement joins TRBV29-1 to TRBJ2-7; 8 positions match TRBD1. With 7 bases clipped from V and 0 bases from J, the junction kept 8 bases outside the gene matches. Germline lookup yields CDR1 SQVTM and CDR2 ANQGSEA. The CDR3 sequence is 14 residues long. The CDR3 nucleotides read TGCAGCGCATCCGGGACAGGAGTCTCCTACGAGCAGTACTTC. Translated, it gives CSASGTGVSYEQYF.

This clonotype showed up just a few times. This chain joins TRBV5-1 and TRBJ1-2; D possibly corresponds to TRBD1 (6 bases). Germline CDR1 reads SGHRS; CDR2 reads YFSETQ. Trimming stripped 1 base from V and 9 bases from J, with 13 bases between. The CDR3 has 13 amino acids. The CDR3 sequence is CASSLSGTHSYTF. The CDR3 coding sequence is TGCGCCAGCAGCTTGTCCGGGACACATAGCTACACCTTC.

The rearrangement links TRBV9 to TRBJ1-1; D uncertain. Trimming stripped 0 bases from V and 4 bases from J, with 7 bases between. Germline CDR1 reads SGDLS; CDR2 reads YYNGEE. The CDR3 extends over 13 amino acids. The CDR3, as DNA: TGTGCCAGCAGCGTAGATGGGAGCACTGAAGCTTTCTTT. This gives the protein CASSVDGSTEAFF.

There are a few counts of this clonotype. The V and J genes are TRBV6-1 and TRBJ1-5; the D is unclear. V was clipped by 2 bases and J by 0 bases, with 5 bases between them. The length of the CDR3 is 14 residues. Germline V gives CDR1 MNHNS, CDR2 SASEGT. CDR3 in DNA: TGTGCCAGCAGTGAATCAGATAGCAATCAGCCCCAGCATTTT. This gives the protein CASSESDSNQPQHF.

The J gene is TRBJ2-3, the V gene TRBV24-1, with 8 nucleotides matching TRBD1. CDR3 size: 15 residues. J was trimmed by 2 bases and V by 9 bases; bases with no gene match: 9. From germline, CDR1 is KGHDR and CDR2 SFDVKD. CDR3 sequence: CATGARDRFTDTQYF. CDR3 nucleotides: TGTGCCACCGGGGCCCGGGACAGGTTCACAGATACGCAGTATTTT.

This clonotype was counted a few times. The chain employs TRBV4-1 and TRBJ1-5; a weak D match, TRBD1 (5 bases). This CDR3 is 15 amino acids long. V lost 3 bases, J lost 7 bases, and 16 bases lay in between. Per germline, CDR1 MGHRA and CDR2 YSYEKL. Written as DNA, the CDR3 is TGCGCCAGCAGCCACGGTAAAGGGGATCACCAGCCCCAGCATTTT. This translates into CASSHGKGDHQPQHF.

This clonotype appeared a few times. V is TRBV5-1 and J is TRBJ1-1; 7 nucleotides agree with TRBD1. V was clipped by 4 bases and J by 4 bases; unmatched bases: 10. The CDR3 has 15 residues. Per the germline V gene, CDR1 is SGHRS and CDR2 is YFSETQ. The CDR3 sequence is CASSREQTGFTEAFF. In nucleotides, the CDR3 is TGCGCCAGCAGCCGGGAGCAGACAGGGTTCACTGAAGCTTTCTTT. Full variable domain (remainder filled in from reference TRBV5-1 and TRBJ1-1): KAGVTQTPRYLIKTRGQQVTLSCSPISGHRSVSWYQQTPGQGLQFLFEYFSETQRNKGNFPGRFSGRQFSNSRSEMNVSTLELGDSALYLCASSREQTGFTEAFFGQGTRLTVV.

This clonotype was found a few times. The chain carries TRBV6-2 or TRBV6-3 and TRBJ2-1; a weak D match, TRBD1 (6 bases). Germline assignment: CDR1 MNHEY and CDR2 SVGEGT. Trimming shortened V by 6 bases and J by 9 bases, and 12 bases separated the two germline ends. This CDR3 is 12 amino acids long. CDR3 DNA sequence: TGTGCCAGCAGCCCTCGGACAGTTGAGCAGTTCTTC. Translated, it gives CASSPRTVEQFF.

A few counts support this clonotype. The V and J genes are TRBV5-5 and TRBJ2-2; no definite D call. The V and J ends lost 2 bases and 4 bases respectively, with 9 bases between them. Per germline, CDR1 SGHKS and CDR2 YYEKEE (reference sequence). This CDR3 spans 14 amino acids. The CDR3 DNA follows: TGTGCCAGCAGCTTAGGCCCGATCACCGGGGAGCTGTTTTTT. This encodes CASSLGPITGELFF.

This clonotype was observed a handful of times. CDR3 sequence reads: CASTPGAAGNTIYF. CDR3 DNA: TGTGCCAGCACCCCGGGGGCAGCTGGAAACACCATATATTTT. This chain uses TRBV12-3 or TRBV12-4 with TRBJ1-3; D perhaps matches TRBD1 (6 bases). The V and J ends lost 7 bases and 2 bases respectively, with 12 bases between them. The CDR3 covers 14 residues.

This clonotype was seen repeatedly, ten times or more. V and J are TRBV29-1 and TRBJ2-7, with D unresolved. Germline CDR1 and CDR2: SQVTM and ANQGSEA. The CDR3 has 9 amino acids. V was clipped by 7 bases and J by 12 bases, with 13 bases between them. CDR3 in amino acids: CSDRHIPYV. CDR3 sequence (DNA): TGCAGCGATCGACATATTCCGTACGTC.

This clonotype was detected many times. In DNA form, the CDR3 reads TGTGCCAGCAGCTCTCAACGGTATTCACCCCTCCACTTT. Translated: CASSSQRYSPLHF. The chain is built from TRBV3-1 and TRBJ1-6; D unresolved. Germline V gene sequence: CDR1 LGHDT, CDR2 YNNKEL (reference sequence). Trimming removed 5 bases at V and 8 bases at J, with 10 bases between. This CDR3 spans 13 amino acids.

This CDR3 is CASSLAVMGNTEAFF. DNA of the CDR3: TGCGCCAGCAGCTTGGCGGTTATGGGAAACACTGAAGCTTTCTTT. The genes are TRBV5-1 and TRBJ1-1; no reliable D call. CDR1 SGHRS and CDR2 YFSETQ come from the germline V gene. The CDR3 length is 15 residues. V lost 0 bases and J 2 bases, leaving 11 bases between the germline ends.

The chain combines TRBV29-1 with TRBJ2-1; TRBD2 aligns across 9 bases. Germline V gene sequence: CDR1 SQVTM, CDR2 ANQGSEA. The CDR3 has 15 residues. Trimming took 7 bases from V and 4 from J; bases not matched to a gene: 11. CDR3 region: CSAVRRAGGYNEQFF. DNA for the CDR3: TGCAGCGCGGTCCGGCGAGCGGGGGGTTACAATGAGCAGTTCTTC.

The V gene is TRBV6-6, the J gene TRBJ2-7; 7 bases match TRBD1. The CDR3 runs 15 residues. V lost 6 bases, J lost 4 bases, and 12 bases stayed unmatched. Germline V gives CDR1 MNHNY, CDR2 SVGAGI (reference sequence). The chain's CDR3 is CASSSGTVGRYEQYF. CDR3 nucleotides: TGTGCCAGCAGCTCTGGGACAGTGGGAAGGTACGAGCAGTACTTC.